This is a list of T cell receptor beta chains from one sample in a study of T cell responses to AZD1222 COVID-19 vaccine. TCRdb's copy holds only in-frame clones and misses some; the assay was immunoSEQ multiplex PCR. The sample carries some 120,000 clones, 65% to 85% recorded once. Specimen: peripheral blood, collected on day 0 of AZD1222 vaccination. The receptor source for this set is an adult in good health. The CDR3 runs from the conserved cysteine through the conserved F or W. D genes are given only for firm matches. The size field is filled for only some rows; it gives once, few, many or a size class.

>TRBJ1-2|NA|NA|TRBV27
TGTGCCAGCAGTTCTTGGGCACAGGCGGTCTACACCTTC
CASSSWAQAVYTF
>TRBJ1-1|NA|NA|TRBV14
TGTGCCAGCAGCCTAAACAGGAACACTGAAGCTTTCTTT
CASSLNRNTEAFF
>TRBJ1-1|TRBD1|NA|TRBV4-2
TGTGCCAGCAGCAACCGGGACAGGAGTTCAGGTGAAGCTTTCTTT
CASSNRDRSSGEAFF
>TRBJ2-1|NA|few|TRBV4-2
TGTGCCAGCAGCCAAGAATTGCGGGACTCCTACAATGAGCAGTTCTTC
CASSQELRDSYNEQFF
>TRBJ2-1|NA|NA|TRBV6-1
TGTGCCAGCAGTGGGACTCGGGCCGGGCGCTACAATGAGCAGTTCTTC
CASSGTRAGRYNEQFF
>TRBJ1-2|NA|NA|TRBV28
TGTGCCAGCAGTTTGGGGGGGGGCGCAAGTGGCTATGGCTACACCTTC
CASSLGGGASGYGYTF
>TRBJ1-5|NA|NA|TRBV28
TGTGCCAGCAGTTTAGGTGTGGTGAATCAGCCCCAGCATTTT
CASSLGVVNQPQHF
>TRBJ1-5|NA|NA|TRBV7-8
TGTGCCAGCAGCCTACAAGGCAATCAGCCCCAGCATTTT
CASSLQGNQPQHF
>TRBJ1-2|NA|NA|TRBV3-1/TRBV3-2
TGTGCCAGCAGCCAAGTCGTGTCCTATGGCTACACCTTC
CASSQVVSYGYTF
>TRBJ2-7|NA|NA|TRBV12-5
TGTGCTAGTGGTTTCAGTGGGCCTCGCGGGGCGGGGACAGATCTCGAGGACGAGCAGTACTTC
CASGFSGPRGAGTDLEDEQYF
>TRBJ2-7|TRBD1|few|TRBV3-1/TRBV3-2
TGTGCCAGCAGCCAGGCCGACAGGGGCGAGCAGTACTTC
CASSQADRGEQYF
>TRBJ2-7|TRBD1|NA|TRBV3-1/TRBV3-2
TGTGCCAGCAGCCAAGAAGCCAGGGGGCTTTACGAGCAGTACTTC
CASSQEARGLYEQYF
>TRBJ2-1|TRBD1|NA|TRBV15
TGTGCCACCAGCAGAGAGGGACAGTTTAGTCCAGAGCAGTTCTTC
CATSREGQFSPEQFF
>TRBJ1-2|TRBD1|few|TRBV7-8
TGTGCCAGCAGCTCGGGACAGAACTATGGCTACACCTTC
CASSSGQNYGYTF
>TRBJ2-1|TRBD2|NA|TRBV28
TGTGCCAGCAGAGTTCTCGGTGGCGGGGGATCCTACAATGAGCAGTTCTTC
CASRVLGGGGSYNEQFF
>TRBJ1-2|TRBD1|NA|TRBV28
TGTGCCAGCAAACGCCCAGGGGGTATTCAGTGGAACTATGGCTACACCTTC
CASKRPGGIQWNYGYTF
>TRBJ2-1|TRBD2|once|TRBV5-1
TGCGCCAGCAGCTTTTCTAGCGGGACCTTCAATGAGCAGTTCTTC
CASSFSSGTFNEQFF
>TRBJ1-1|NA|NA|TRBV3-1/TRBV3-2
TGTGCCAGCAGCCAAGGCACTGAAGCTTTCTTT
CASSQGTEAFF
>TRBJ2-2|NA|NA|TRBV19
TGTGCCAGCAGTCCGGCCTCCGGGGAGCTGTTTTTT
CASSPASGELFF
>TRBJ1-5|NA|NA|TRBV7-9
TGTGCCAGCAGCTTAGCGCGGGGGCAGCCCCAGCATTTT
CASSLARGQPQHF
>TRBJ1-3|NA|NA|TRBV5-4
TGTGCCAGCAGCTTGGATACTAGCTCTGGAAACACCATATATTTT
CASSLDTSSGNTIYF
>TRBJ2-7|NA|NA|TRBV28
TGTGCCAGCAGTTCAGGGTTGCTCTACGAGCAGTACTTC
CASSSGLLYEQYF
>TRBJ1-2|NA|NA|TRBV28
TGTGCCAGCAGTATAACTCTTACCGCCGGTGGCTACACCTTC
CASSITLTAGGYTF
>TRBJ1-2|NA|NA|TRBV6-5
TGTGCCAGCACCAAAGGCCCAGACAGCTATGGCTACACCTTC
CASTKGPDSYGYTF
>TRBJ2-7|NA|NA|TRBV6-5
TGTGCCAGCAGCCCGGGACCGAACTCCTACGAGCAGTACTTC
CASSPGPNSYEQYF
>TRBJ2-6|NA|NA|TRBV4-2
TGTGCCAGCAGCCAAGATCACGGGCGCTCTGGGGCCAACGTCCTGACTTTC
CASSQDHGRSGANVLTF
>TRBJ1-6|NA|NA|TRBV10-3
TGTGCCATCAAATCCCTGGACGGAGGAAATTCACCCCTCCACTTT
CAIKSLDGGNSPLHF
>TRBJ2-2|NA|NA|TRBV7-7
TGTGCTAGCAGCTTACGGGTGGATGCCGGGGAGCTGTTTTTT
CASSLRVDAGELFF
>TRBJ2-3|TRBD2|NA|TRBV27
TGTGCCAGCAACCCACTAGCGTCATCCACAGATACGCAGTATTTT
CASNPLASSTDTQYF
>TRBJ2-7|TRBD1|once|TRBV19
TGTGCCAGCAGCCTCGACAGGGTTGAGCAGTACTTC
CASSLDRVEQYF
>TRBJ2-1|TRBD2|NA|TRBV29-1
TGCAGCGTTTCTGGAATACTAGCGGGAGGCCAGTACAATGAGCAGTTCTTC
CSVSGILAGGQYNEQFF
>TRBJ2-7|NA|NA|TRBV28
TGTGCCAGCAGTTTACAGGCGACAGTACGGAACGAGCAGTACTTC
CASSLQATVRNEQYF
>TRBJ2-3|TRBD2|NA|TRBV13
TGTGCCAGCAGCCCCCGGGGTAGCGGGGGCACAGATACGCAGTATTTT
CASSPRGSGGTDTQYF
>TRBJ2-7|TRBD2|NA|TRBV7-7
TGTGCTAGCAGCCCAGGACTAGCGGGAGTCTACGAGCAGTACTTC
CASSPGLAGVYEQYF
>TRBJ1-4|NA|few|TRBV5-1
TGCGCCAGCAGCTTGGCCCGCAATACAGGGAATGAAAAACTGTTTTTT
CASSLARNTGNEKLFF
>TRBJ2-3|TRBD2|NA|TRBV6-1
TGTGCCAGCAGTGTTTCCCTAGCGGGGGGGAGCACAGATACGCAGTATTTT
CASSVSLAGGSTDTQYF
>TRBJ2-1|TRBD1|NA|TRBV29-1
TGCAGCGTCCTGACAGGGGCTTTAATCTCCTACAATGAGCAGTTCTTC
CSVLTGALISYNEQFF